This TCR beta chain is drawn from a study of cytomegalovirus exposure and HLA in healthy donors. Trimming left V 6 bases short and J 1 base short, with 15 bases between. CDR3 length equals 15 residues. Germline CDR1 and CDR2: MNHEY and SMNVEV (reference sequence). Primers included in the PCR were 60 Vbeta and 13 Jbeta primers. The protocol was immunoSEQ multiplex PCR, while the TCRdb copy is restricted to in-frame clones and leaves out a portion. The sample consists of 150,000 to 200,000 clones, about three quarters of them appearing once. The rearrangement joins TRBV27 to TRBJ1-1; D gene unclear. Source material: PBMCs. This sequence was found in a female donor in good health and CMV-seronegative. DNA of the CDR3: TGTGCCAGCAGCCTAAACGGGATCCCGAACACTGAAGCTTTCTTT. Amino acid sequence: CASSLNGIPNTEAFF.